A selection of T cell receptor beta chains follows, all from one sample in a study of control samples from healthy donors and cancer patients. Clones were sequenced by immunoSEQ multiplex PCR, and TCRdb holds only the in-frame ones, with some missing. The sample records about 98,000 clones, 82% being singletons. The sample was blood. These receptors were taken from a man aged 60-69 years in good health. CDR3s include the opening cysteine and the closing phenylalanine or tryptophan. D genes are given only for firm matches. Some rows have no size entry. The others give once, few or many, or a class for an expanded clone.

TRBJ1-1,NA,TRBV5-6,NA,CASSLAGRADTEAFF,TGTGCCAGCAGCTTGGCCGGCAGGGCGGACACTGAAGCTTTCTTT
TRBJ1-4,TRBD1,TRBV7-2,NA,CASSRDRGEKLFF,TGTGCCAGCAGTCGGGACAGGGGTGAAAAACTGTTTTTT
TRBJ2-7,TRBD2,TRBV30,NA,CAGGGGGVYEQYF,TGTGCCGGGGGCGGGGGGGGAGTCTACGAGCAGTACTTC
TRBJ1-3,TRBD1,TRBV11-2,NA,CASSHGQVLNTIYF,TGTGCCAGCAGCCACGGACAGGTCTTGAACACCATATATTTT
TRBJ2-3,TRBD1,TRBV28,NA,CASSKNWETGGKRAMSDTQYF,TGTGCCAGCAGTAAGAATTGGGAGACAGGGGGCAAGAGGGCTATGTCAGATACGCAGTATTTT
TRBJ2-3,TRBD1,TRBV11-2,NA,CASSLSHLVRQGQAHTQYF,TGTGCCAGCAGCTTATCCCACTTAGTCCGACAGGGGCAGGCACATACGCAGTATTTT
TRBJ1-2,NA,TRBV2,NA,CASSATLDYGYTF,TGTGCCAGCAGCGCCACCCTGGACTATGGCTACACCTTC
TRBJ2-7,NA,TRBV5-1,NA,CATRRDTEGEQYF,TGCGCCACCCGGAGGGATACAGAAGGCGAGCAGTACTTC
TRBJ2-3,TRBD2,TRBV5-1,few,CASSYGLAGGSTDTQYF,TGCGCCAGCAGCTACGGACTAGCGGGGGGATCCACAGATACGCAGTATTTT
TRBJ2-2,NA,TRBV7-3,NA,CASSLINWDTNTGELFF,TGTGCCAGCAGCTTAATCAACTGGGACACGAACACCGGGGAGCTGTTTTTT
TRBJ2-1,NA,TRBV7-6,NA,CASGLSAYNEQFF,TGTGCCAGCGGACTTTCCGCCTACAATGAGCAGTTCTTC
TRBJ2-3,NA,TRBV7-8,NA,CASSPRTAADTQYF,TGTGCCAGCAGCCCTCGGACAGCTGCAGATACGCAGTATTTT
TRBJ2-1,NA,TRBV24-1,NA,CATSDALNNEQFF,TGTGCCACCAGTGATGCCCTTAACAATGAGCAGTTCTTC
TRBJ2-5,TRBD2,TRBV5-1,NA,CASSRGLGETQYF,TGCGCCAGCAGCCGCGGACTAGGTGAGACCCAGTACTTC
TRBJ1-2,NA,TRBV2,medium-sized,CASSDTLTANYGYTF,TGTGCCAGCAGTGATACTTTGACAGCTAACTATGGCTACACCTTC
TRBJ1-6,NA,TRBV27,few,CASSLLGRRNSPLHF,TGTGCCAGCAGTTTGCTAGGACGAAGAAATTCACCCCTCCACTTT
TRBJ1-1,NA,TRBV7-9,NA,CASSSGMLFF,TGTGCCAGCAGCTCTGGGATGCTTTTCTTT
TRBJ2-1,TRBD2,TRBV19,few,CASSISSSGGGEFF,TGTGCCAGTAGTATCTCGAGTAGCGGGGGAGGTGAGTTCTTC
TRBJ1-5,NA,TRBV10-2,NA,CASSESGRPAQHF,TGCGCCAGCAGTGAGTCGGGGCGGCCGGCCCAGCATTTT
TRBJ1-1,NA,TRBV15,few,CATSRETTAYGNTEAFF,TGTGCCACCAGCAGAGAAACCACCGCGTATGGGAACACTGAAGCTTTCTTT
TRBJ1-3,NA,TRBV11-2,NA,CASSLGGRSGNTIYF,TGTGCCAGCAGCTTAGGTGGGCGCTCTGGAAACACCATATATTTT
TRBJ1-6,NA,TRBV4-1,NA,CASSQRPKKADSPLHF,TGCGCCAGCAGCCAGAGACCCAAAAAAGCGGATTCACCCCTCCACTTT
TRBJ2-5,TRBD1,TRBV2,NA,CASSRQGETQYF,TGTGCCAGCAGTAGACAGGGCGAGACCCAGTACTTC
TRBJ2-7,TRBD2,TRBV18,NA,CASSKSGRSYEQYF,TGTGCCAGCTCGAAAAGCGGGAGAAGTTACGAGCAGTACTTC
TRBJ1-5,NA,TRBV7-8,NA,CASSLWEGLSNQPQHF,TGTGCCAGCAGCTTATGGGAAGGATTGAGCAATCAGCCCCAGCATTTT
TRBJ2-3,TRBD2,TRBV4-2,NA,CASSPPSGGTDTQYF,TGTGCCAGCAGCCCCCCTAGCGGGGGCACAGATACGCAGTATTTT
TRBJ2-7,TRBD1,TRBV9,NA,CASSEGQRYYEQYF,TGTGCCAGCAGCGAGGGACAGCGATACTACGAGCAGTACTTC
TRBJ1-3,NA,TRBV2,NA,CASSEENTIYF,TGTGCCAGCAGTGAAGAAAACACCATATATTTT
TRBJ1-1,TRBD1,TRBV28,NA,CASSSPTGGTLSEAFF,TGTGCCAGCAGTTCCCCGACAGGGGGAACCTTGTCGGAAGCTTTCTTT
TRBJ2-7,NA,TRBV6-5,NA,CASSPTQAWREQYF,TGTGCCAGCAGTCCGACACAGGCTTGGCGCGAGCAGTACTTC
TRBJ1-5,NA,TRBV6-2/TRBV6-3,NA,CASSYSGQLGNQPQHF,TGTGCCAGCAGTTACTCGGGACAACTAGGCAATCAGCCCCAGCATTTT
TRBJ2-3,NA,TRBV3-1/TRBV3-2,NA,CASSQQGGTDTQYF,TGTGCCAGCAGCCAACAGGGGGGGACAGATACGCAGTATTTT
TRBJ2-5,NA,TRBV15,NA,CATSRDRAGALTQYF,TGTGCCACCAGCAGAGATCGGGCGGGGGCCTTGACCCAGTACTTC
TRBJ2-1,NA,TRBV5-1,NA,CASSLDNEQFF,TGCGCCAGCAGCCTCGACAATGAGCAGTTCTTC
TRBJ1-4,NA,TRBV20-1,NA,CSASKGTEEKLFF,TGCAGTGCTAGTAAGGGCACGGAGGAAAAACTGTTTTTT